The entry that follows covers one T cell receptor beta chain sequence. This sample stems from a study of T cell changes during pregnancy in multiple sclerosis. In germline, CDR1 is SGHDT, CDR2 YYEEEE. After removal of 1 base from V and 4 bases from J, the junction contained 10 bases not matched to a gene. The CDR3 covers 16 residues. TCRdb keeps only in-frame clones here, not all; method: immunoSEQ multiplex PCR. The sample has about 83,000 clones, around 90% seen once. The V and J genes are TRBV5-6 and TRBJ2-7; the match to TRBD2 covers 8 bases. The specimen was PBMCs, collected in the first trimester of pregnancy. The clonotype comes from a female donor in good health, serving as a control in a pregnancy study. Some clones in this sample may be carry-over from other donors' samples. The CDR3: CASSLFSGTGGYEQYF. CDR3 sequence (DNA): TGTGCCAGCAGCTTGTTTAGCGGGACGGGTGGATACGAGCAGTACTTC.